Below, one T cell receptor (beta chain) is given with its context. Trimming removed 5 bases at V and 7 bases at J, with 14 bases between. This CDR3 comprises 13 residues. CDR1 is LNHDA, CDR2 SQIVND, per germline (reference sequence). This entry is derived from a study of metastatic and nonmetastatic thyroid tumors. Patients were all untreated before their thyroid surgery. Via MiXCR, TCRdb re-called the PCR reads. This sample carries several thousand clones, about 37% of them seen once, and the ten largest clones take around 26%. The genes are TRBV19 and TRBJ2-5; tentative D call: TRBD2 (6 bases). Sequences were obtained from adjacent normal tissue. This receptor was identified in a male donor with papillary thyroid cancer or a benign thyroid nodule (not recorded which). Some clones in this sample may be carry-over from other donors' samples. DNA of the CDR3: TGTGCCAGTAGTTCGGGGACTTCCGGGACCCAGTACTTC. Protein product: CASSSGTSGTQYF.